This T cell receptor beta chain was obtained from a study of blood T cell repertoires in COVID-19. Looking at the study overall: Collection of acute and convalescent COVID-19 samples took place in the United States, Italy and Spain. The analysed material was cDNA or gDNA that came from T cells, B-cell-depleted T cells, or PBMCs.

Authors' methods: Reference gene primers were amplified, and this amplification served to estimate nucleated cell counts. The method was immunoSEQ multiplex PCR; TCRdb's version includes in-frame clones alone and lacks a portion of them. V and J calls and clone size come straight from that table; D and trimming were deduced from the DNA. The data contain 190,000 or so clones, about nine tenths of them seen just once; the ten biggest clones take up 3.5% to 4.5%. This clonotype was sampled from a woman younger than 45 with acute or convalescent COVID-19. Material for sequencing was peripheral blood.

CDR3 sequence: CASVRPSRSYQETQYF. The CDR3 coding sequence is TGTGCCAGCGTGAGGCCTAGCAGAAGCTACCAAGAGACCCAGTACTTC. The chain employs TRBV2 and TRBJ2-5, with D possibly being TRBD2 (5 bases). CDR3 length: 16 residues. Per germline, CDR1 SNHLY and CDR2 FYNNEI. V shed 8 bases and J shed 0 bases, with 19 bases lying between them. Combining the CDR3 with reference TRBV2 and TRBJ2-5 gives the whole variable domain EPEVTQTPSHQVTQMGQEVILRCVPISNHLYFYWYRQILGQKVEFLVSFYNNEISEKSEIFDDQFSVERPDGSNFTLKIRSTKLEDSAMYFCASVRPSRSYQETQYFGPGTRLLVL.